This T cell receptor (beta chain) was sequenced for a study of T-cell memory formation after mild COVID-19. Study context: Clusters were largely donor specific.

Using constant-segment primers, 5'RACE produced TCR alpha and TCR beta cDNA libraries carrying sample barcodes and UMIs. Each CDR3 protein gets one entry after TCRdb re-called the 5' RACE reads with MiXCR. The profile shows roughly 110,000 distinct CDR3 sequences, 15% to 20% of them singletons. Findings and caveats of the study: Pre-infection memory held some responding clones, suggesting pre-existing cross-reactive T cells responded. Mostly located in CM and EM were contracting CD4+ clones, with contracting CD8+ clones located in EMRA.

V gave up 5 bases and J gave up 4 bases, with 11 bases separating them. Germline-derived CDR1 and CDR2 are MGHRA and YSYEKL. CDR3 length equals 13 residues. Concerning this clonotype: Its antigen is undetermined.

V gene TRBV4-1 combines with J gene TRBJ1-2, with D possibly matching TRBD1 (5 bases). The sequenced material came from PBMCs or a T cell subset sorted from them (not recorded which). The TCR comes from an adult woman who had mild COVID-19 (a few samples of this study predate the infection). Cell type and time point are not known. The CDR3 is CASSDLGGYGYTF. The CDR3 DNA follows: TGCGCCAGCAGCGATTTGGGGGGCTATGGCTACACCTTC.